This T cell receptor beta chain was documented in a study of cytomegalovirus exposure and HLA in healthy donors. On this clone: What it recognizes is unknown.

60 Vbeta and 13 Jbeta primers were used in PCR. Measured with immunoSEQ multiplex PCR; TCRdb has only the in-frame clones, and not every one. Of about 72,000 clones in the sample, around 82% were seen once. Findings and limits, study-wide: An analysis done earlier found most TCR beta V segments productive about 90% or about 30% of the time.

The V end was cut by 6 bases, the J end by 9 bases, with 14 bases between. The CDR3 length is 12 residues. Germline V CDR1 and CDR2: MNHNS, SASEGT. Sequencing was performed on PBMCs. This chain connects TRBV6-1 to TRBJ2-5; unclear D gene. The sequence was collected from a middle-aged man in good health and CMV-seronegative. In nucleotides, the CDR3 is TGTGCCAGCAGCAAACCGGAGCGCGCCCAGTACTTC. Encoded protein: CASSKPERAQYF.